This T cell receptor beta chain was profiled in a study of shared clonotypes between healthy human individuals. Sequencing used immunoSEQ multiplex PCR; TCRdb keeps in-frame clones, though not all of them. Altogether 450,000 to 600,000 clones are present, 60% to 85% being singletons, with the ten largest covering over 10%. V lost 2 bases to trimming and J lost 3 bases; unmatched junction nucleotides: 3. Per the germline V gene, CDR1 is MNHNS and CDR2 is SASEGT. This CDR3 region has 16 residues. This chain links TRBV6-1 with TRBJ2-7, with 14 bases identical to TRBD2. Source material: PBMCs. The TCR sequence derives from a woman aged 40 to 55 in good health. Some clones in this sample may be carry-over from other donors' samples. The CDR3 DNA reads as TGTGCCAGCAGTGAATCGGGACTAGCGGGAGACTACGAGCAGTACTTC. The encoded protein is CASSESGLAGDYEQYF.